This T cell receptor beta chain was obtained from a study of blood T cell repertoires in COVID-19. Study information: Samples came from the United States, Italy and Spain, spanning acute and convalescent COVID-19. PBMCs, B-cell-depleted T cells, or T cells were the source of the cDNA or gDNA that made up the material.

Only a few counts were recorded for this clone. Those enrolled in Seattle joined during active infection and were followed longitudinally afterward. The CDR3 runs 16 residues. CDR1 MNHNY and CDR2 SVGAGI come from the germline V gene (reference sequence). V trimming: 4 bases; J trimming: 6 bases; junction bases outside the gene matches: 14. TCRdb keeps only in-frame clones here, not all; method: immunoSEQ multiplex PCR. This repertoire shows fewer than 300,000 clones, about 85% found once; its top ten account for about 1%. The J gene is TRBJ1-1, the V gene TRBV6-6; 7 bases fit TRBD1. This TCR was sampled from a human donor with COVID-19, enrolled during active disease. The donor label of this sample is uncertain. The specimen sequenced was peripheral blood. The CDR3: CASSSRTGLEGSEAFF. DNA of the CDR3: TGTGCCAGCAGTTCCCGGACAGGACTCGAGGGATCTGAAGCTTTCTTT.